These T cell receptor beta chains were read from a single sample in a study of blood T cell repertoires in COVID-19. Clones were sequenced by immunoSEQ multiplex PCR, and TCRdb holds only the in-frame ones, with some missing. Of 100,000 or so clones in the sample, about four fifths were seen once. The sequenced sample was peripheral blood. These receptor sequences come from a human donor in a cohort sampled during active COVID-19. CDR3s include the opening cysteine and the closing phenylalanine or tryptophan. The D gene is left open where the match is weak. The size entry is marked missing in some rows and otherwise reads once, few, many or a size class.

J | V | length | size | D | DNA | CDR3
TRBJ2-3 | TRBV12-3/TRBV12-4 | 13 | NA | NA | TGTGCCAGCAGTTCGAGTAGCACAGATACGCAGTATTTT | CASSSSSTDTQYF
TRBJ2-2 | TRBV13 | 16 | few | TRBD2 | TGTGCCAGCAGCATAACGGGACTAGCGGACACCGGGGAGCTGTTTTTT | CASSITGLADTGELFF
TRBJ2-7 | TRBV4-1 | 18 | NA | TRBD2 | TGCGCCAGCAGCCAAGATTCCCGACTAGCGGATACCTCCTACGAGCAGTACTTC | CASSQDSRLADTSYEQYF
TRBJ1-5 | TRBV5-6 | 13 | few | NA | TGTGCCAGCAGCCGGACAGCAAATCAGCCCCAGCATTTT | CASSRTANQPQHF
TRBJ2-3 | TRBV7-3 | 14 | NA | NA | TGTGCCAGCAGCTTAGGCCCCGTCACAGATACGCAGTATTTT | CASSLGPVTDTQYF
TRBJ2-3 | TRBV5-1 | 17 | NA | NA | TGCGCCAGCAGCTTGGGACCCCAGGGTATAACAACAGATACGCAGTATTTT | CASSLGPQGITTDTQYF
TRBJ2-2 | TRBV19 | 16 | NA | TRBD2 | TGTGCCAGTAGAGGGTCGGCGGGACTATACACCGGGGAGCTGTTTTTT | CASRGSAGLYTGELFF
TRBJ2-7 | TRBV19 | 16 | NA | TRBD2 | TGTGCCAGTAGTATCGTTCTAGCGGGAGTGCTTTACGAGCAGTACTTC | CASSIVLAGVLYEQYF
TRBJ1-3 | TRBV6-5 | 14 | NA | TRBD1 | TGTGCCAGCAGTACAGGGGGCGATGGAAACACCATATATTTT | CASSTGGDGNTIYF
TRBJ2-5 | TRBV7-3 | 14 | NA | TRBD1 | TGTGCCAGCAGCCCCGGGACAGGGTATGAGACCCAGTACTTC | CASSPGTGYETQYF
TRBJ1-4 | TRBV19 | 15 | NA | TRBD1 | TGTGCCAGTAGTATCCGTGAAGGGGGCAATGAAAAACTGTTTTTT | CASSIREGGNEKLFF
TRBJ1-5 | TRBV27 | 15 | NA | TRBD1 | TGTGCCAGCAGTCGCGGACAGGGGAGTAATCAGCCCCAGCATTTT | CASSRGQGSNQPQHF
TRBJ2-2 | TRBV29-1 | 13 | NA | TRBD2 | TGCAGCGTGGAGACTAGCCGCACCGGGGAGCTGTTTTTT | CSVETSRTGELFF
TRBJ1-4 | TRBV6-6 | 13 | NA | NA | TGTGCCAGCAGCCCCGAGGGTAATGAAAAACTGTTTTTT | CASSPEGNEKLFF
TRBJ2-5 | TRBV6-5 | 14 | few | NA | TGTGCCAGCAGACCCGGACTCAATCAAGAGACCCAGTACTTC | CASRPGLNQETQYF
TRBJ1-5 | TRBV15 | 13 | NA | NA | TGTGCCACCAGCCCCTTAGCGGGTCAGCCCCAGCATTTT | CATSPLAGQPQHF
TRBJ2-7 | TRBV19 | 14 | few | NA | TGTGCCAGTAGTAAGGGGCCGAGCTCCTACGAGCAGTACTTC | CASSKGPSSYEQYF
TRBJ2-7 | TRBV7-2 | 17 | NA | TRBD1 | TGTGCCAGCAGCTTACGGGGACAGACGAGTCCCTCCTACGAGCAGTACTTC | CASSLRGQTSPSYEQYF
TRBJ2-1 | TRBV6-6 | 13 | NA | NA | TGTGCCAGCAGTACGACTGATGGTTTGTTGCAGTTCTTC | CASSTTDGLLQFF
TRBJ2-6 | TRBV27 | 16 | NA | TRBD1 | TGTGCCAGCAGTTGGGCAGGGGGCGATGGGGCCAACGTCCTGACTTTC | CASSWAGGDGANVLTF
TRBJ2-7 | TRBV7-6 | 15 | NA | NA | TGTGCCAGCAGCTTAGGAGGAGGGAGACTCTACGAGCAGTACTTC | CASSLGGGRLYEQYF
TRBJ2-1 | TRBV19 | 12 | NA | TRBD2 | TGTGCCAGTAGTATAAGGGAGGGGGAGCAGTTCTTC | CASSIREGEQFF
TRBJ2-2 | TRBV5-4 | 16 | few | NA | TGTGCCAGCAGCCACTTAGACGGGGGGAACACCGGGGAGCTGTTTTTT | CASSHLDGGNTGELFF
TRBJ1-3 | TRBV29-1 | 13 | NA | NA | TGCAGCGTTGAAAGACAGGATGGAAACACCATATATTTT | CSVERQDGNTIYF
TRBJ2-3 | TRBV11-2 | 15 | NA | NA | TGTGCCAGCAGCCCTGGGACACCAAGCACAGATACGCAGTATTTT | CASSPGTPSTDTQYF
TRBJ1-1 | TRBV5-1 | 14 | NA | NA | TGCGCCAGCAGCGGAACTGACAGCTCCGGTGAAGCTTTCTTT | CASSGTDSSGEAFF
TRBJ2-5 | TRBV20-1 | 9 | NA | NA | TGCAGTGCCAACCGGGCCCAGTACTTC | CSANRAQYF
TRBJ2-3 | TRBV6-5 | 14 | NA | NA | TGTGCCAGCAGTTACTCGTTCTCCACAGATACGCAGTATTTT | CASSYSFSTDTQYF
TRBJ1-1 | TRBV18 | 19 | NA | TRBD1 | TGTGCCAGCTCCCCTGACATAGACAGGGGGCTTGGGTTGAACACTGAAGCTTTCTTT | CASSPDIDRGLGLNTEAFF
TRBJ1-2 | TRBV7-2 | 16 | NA | NA | TGTGCCAGCAGCTTAGGGAGGGCAGTTCCCGCGAGTGGCTACACCTTC | CASSLGRAVPASGYTF
TRBJ2-5 | TRBV18 | 18 | NA | NA | TGTGCCAGCTCACCGCCCCTAGGAGCGGAGGCGTACCAAGAGACCCAGTACTTC | CASSPPLGAEAYQETQYF
TRBJ2-3 | TRBV18 | 14 | NA | NA | TGTGCCAGCTCACCCACACCCAGGGCAGATACGCAGTATTTT | CASSPTPRADTQYF
TRBJ2-7 | TRBV25-1 | 15 | NA | NA | TGTGCCAGCAGTGATCCGAGCGGGTCTTCCTACGAGCAGTACTTC | CASSDPSGSSYEQYF
TRBJ2-2 | TRBV5-4 | 13 | NA | NA | TGTGCCAGCAGCCGTCAGGGGCACGGGGAGCTGTTTTTT | CASSRQGHGELFF
TRBJ2-5 | TRBV18 | 15 | NA | NA | TGTGCCAGCTCTAAGCTTCAGGGACAACAAGAGACCCAGTACTTC | CASSKLQGQQETQYF
TRBJ2-1 | TRBV4-2 | 16 | NA | TRBD2 | TGTGCCAGCAGCCATCCGAGCGGGAGGGCCGTCAATGAGCAGTTCTTC | CASSHPSGRAVNEQFF
TRBJ2-3 | TRBV6-5 | 14 | NA | TRBD1 | TGTGCCAGCAGTTACGGGCGACAGGGAAGCGCGCAGTATTTT | CASSYGRQGSAQYF
TRBJ1-6 | TRBV30 | 13 | few | TRBD1 | TGTGCCGGTGCAGGGGGCGCAGAGTCACCCCTCCACTTT | CAGAGGAESPLHF
TRBJ2-3 | TRBV5-1 | 17 | NA | NA | TGCGCCAGCAGCTTGGCACTAAGTAGCGCCCGCACAGATACGCAGTATTTT | CASSLALSSARTDTQYF
TRBJ2-1 | TRBV18 | 12 | NA | TRBD2 | TGTGCCAGCTCAGGACCGGGACTAGAGCAGTTCTTC | CASSGPGLEQFF
TRBJ2-3 | TRBV9 | 17 | NA | NA | TGTGCCAGCAGCTCCCGAGGGGGTCTAGACCCCACAGATACGCAGTATTTT | CASSSRGGLDPTDTQYF
TRBJ2-1 | TRBV9 | 17 | NA | TRBD2 | TGTGCCAGCAGCGTAGAAATTGCTAGCGGGGCCTACAATGAGCAGTTCTTC | CASSVEIASGAYNEQFF
TRBJ1-1 | TRBV7-3 | 13 | few | TRBD1 | TGTGCCAGCAGTGGGACAGGGGGCACTGAAGCTTTCTTT | CASSGTGGTEAFF
TRBJ1-2 | TRBV19 | 14 | NA | NA | TGTGCCAGTAGTATAGTCGGGTCGGCCTATGGCTACACCTTC | CASSIVGSAYGYTF
TRBJ1-6 | TRBV2 | 15 | NA | TRBD1 | TGTGCCAGCAGTCCGAGGACAGGCAATAATTCACCCCTCCACTTT | CASSPRTGNNSPLHF
TRBJ2-3 | TRBV2 | 16 | NA | TRBD1 | TGTGCCAGCACACGACAGGGGGCGATTTGGACAGATACGCAGTATTTT | CASTRQGAIWTDTQYF
TRBJ2-1 | TRBV11-3 | 15 | NA | TRBD2 | TGTGCCAGCAGCTTTCGGCTAGCGGGAGAAGGTGAGCAGTTCTTC | CASSFRLAGEGEQFF
TRBJ2-7 | TRBV7-7 | 13 | NA | TRBD1 | TGTGCTAGCAGTCCGGACAGGGGTGGCGAGCAGTACTTC | CASSPDRGGEQYF
TRBJ1-1 | TRBV27 | 12 | few | NA | TGTGCCAGCAGTTCGGGAGATACTGAAGCTTTCTTT | CASSSGDTEAFF
TRBJ1-1 | TRBV30 | 16 | NA | TRBD1 | TGTGCCTTCTCCGGGCAGGGGGCCGGTCAGAACACTGAAGCTTTCTTT | CAFSGQGAGQNTEAFF
TRBJ2-3 | TRBV21-1 | 16 | NA | NA | TGTGCCAGCAGCAATATAGGCAGGGACTTGACAGATACGCAGTATTTT | CASSNIGRDLTDTQYF
TRBJ2-3 | TRBV6-4 | 13 | NA | NA | TGTGCCAGCAGTGACTTCGCAGCTAGTACGCAGTATTTT | CASSDFAASTQYF
TRBJ1-1 | TRBV5-6 | 14 | NA | TRBD1 | TGTGCCAGCAGCTTGGGGGACAGGGAAACTGAAGCTTTCTTT | CASSLGDRETEAFF
TRBJ2-3 | TRBV10-3 | 15 | once | TRBD2 | TGTGCCATCAGGAGACTAGCTTCTAGCACAGATACGCAGTATTTT | CAIRRLASSTDTQYF